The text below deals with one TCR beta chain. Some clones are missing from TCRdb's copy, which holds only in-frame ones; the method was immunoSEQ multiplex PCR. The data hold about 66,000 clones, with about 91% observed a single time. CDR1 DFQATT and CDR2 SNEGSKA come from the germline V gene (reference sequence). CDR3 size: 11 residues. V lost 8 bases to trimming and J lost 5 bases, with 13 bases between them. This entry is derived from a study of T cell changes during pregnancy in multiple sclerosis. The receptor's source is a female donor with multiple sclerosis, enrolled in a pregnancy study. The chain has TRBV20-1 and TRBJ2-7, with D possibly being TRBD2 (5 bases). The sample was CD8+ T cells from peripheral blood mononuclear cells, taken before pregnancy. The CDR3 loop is CSTLEGHEQYF. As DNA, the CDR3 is TGCAGTACCTTAGAGGGCCACGAGCAGTACTTC.